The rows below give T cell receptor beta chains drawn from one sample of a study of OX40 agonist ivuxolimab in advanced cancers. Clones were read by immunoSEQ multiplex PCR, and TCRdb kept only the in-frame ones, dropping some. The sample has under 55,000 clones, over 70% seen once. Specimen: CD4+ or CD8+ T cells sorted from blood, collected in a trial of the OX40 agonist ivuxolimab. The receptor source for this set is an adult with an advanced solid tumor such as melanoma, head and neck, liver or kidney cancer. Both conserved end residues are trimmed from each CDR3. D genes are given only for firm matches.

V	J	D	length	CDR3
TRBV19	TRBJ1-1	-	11	ASSMTPHSEAF
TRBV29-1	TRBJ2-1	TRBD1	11	SARDSSYNEQF
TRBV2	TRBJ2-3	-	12	ASRVGVGTDTQY
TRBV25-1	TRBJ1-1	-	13	ASSEAGLRGTEAF
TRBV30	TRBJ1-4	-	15	AWRGRGHLQLNEKLF
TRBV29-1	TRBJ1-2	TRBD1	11	SAPGQGENGYT
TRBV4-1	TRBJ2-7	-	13	ASSPVGDTSYEQY
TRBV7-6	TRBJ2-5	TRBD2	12	ASSSRAGEETQY
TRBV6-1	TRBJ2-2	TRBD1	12	ASSRDRGTGELF
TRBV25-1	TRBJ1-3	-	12	ASSGTWGGNTIY
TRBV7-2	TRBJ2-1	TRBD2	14	ASSPPGLAPYNEQF
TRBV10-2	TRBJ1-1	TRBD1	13	ASSELGGTESEAF
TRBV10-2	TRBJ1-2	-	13	ASTSRIGGDDGYT
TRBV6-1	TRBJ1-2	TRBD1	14	ASSGLAPIQGDGYT
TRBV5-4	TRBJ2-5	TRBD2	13	ASSLRLAGGETQY
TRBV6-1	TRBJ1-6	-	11	ASSEAPVSPLH
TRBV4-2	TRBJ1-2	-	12	ASSQATTDYGYT
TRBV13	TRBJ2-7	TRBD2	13	ASRSFGGLSYEQY
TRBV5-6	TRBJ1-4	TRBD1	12	ASSLMDRGEKLF
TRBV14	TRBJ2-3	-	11	ASSPPFTDTQY
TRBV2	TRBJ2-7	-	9	ASSTEYEQY
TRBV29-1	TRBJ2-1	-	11	SALRLAVNEQF
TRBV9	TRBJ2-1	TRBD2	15	ASSAVPGLAGYNEQF
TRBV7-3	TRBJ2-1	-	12	ASSLYGGTDEQF
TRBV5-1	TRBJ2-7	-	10	ASSLEGDEQY
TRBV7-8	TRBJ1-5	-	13	ASSSRQQGYQPQH
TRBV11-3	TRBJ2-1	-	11	ASSLSRTYEQF
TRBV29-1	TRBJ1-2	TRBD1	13	SVEMGDRGPYGYT
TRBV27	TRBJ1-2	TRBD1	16	ASSRILASGGANYGYT
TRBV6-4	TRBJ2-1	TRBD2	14	ASSDPGTSGNNEQF
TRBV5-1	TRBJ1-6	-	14	ASSPTGSSYNSPLH
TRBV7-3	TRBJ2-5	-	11	ASSLKPQETQY
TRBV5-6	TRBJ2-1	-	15	ASSLAVTGLGENEQF
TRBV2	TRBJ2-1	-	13	ASTFYSGPRVDAF
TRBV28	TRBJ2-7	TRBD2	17	ASSLIWREGPRYSYEQY
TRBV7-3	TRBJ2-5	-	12	ASSLQGAQETQY
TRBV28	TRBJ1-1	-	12	ASRRDPAKPEAF
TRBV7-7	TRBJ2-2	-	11	ASSAGDTGELF
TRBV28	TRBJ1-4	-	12	ASSSVWAQEKLF
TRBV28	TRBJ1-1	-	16	ASSSLLGALGRDTEAF
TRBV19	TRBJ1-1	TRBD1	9	RTGAMTEAF
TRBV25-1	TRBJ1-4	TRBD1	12	ASSESGTEEKLF
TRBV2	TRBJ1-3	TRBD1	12	ASSRDRGGYTIY
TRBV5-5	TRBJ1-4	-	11	ASSWGTDEKLF
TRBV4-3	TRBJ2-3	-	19	ASSQGPDSHRAVGSTDTQY
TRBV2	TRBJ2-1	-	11	ASSSEGRNEQF
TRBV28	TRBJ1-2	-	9	ASSSWRLST
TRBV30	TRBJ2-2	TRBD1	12	AWREGQGSGELF
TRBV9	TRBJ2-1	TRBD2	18	ASSAPALEGLANSYNEQF
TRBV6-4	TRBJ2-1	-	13	ASSDKGLGGNEQF
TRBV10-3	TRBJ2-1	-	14	AIKPPGSGSYNEQF